The rows below give T cell receptor beta chains drawn from one sample of a study of blood T cell repertoires in COVID-19. Measured with immunoSEQ multiplex PCR; TCRdb has only the in-frame clones, and not every one. The repertoire consists of roughly 250,000 clones, with 84% occurring once and the leading ten covering roughly 8.6%. The specimen was peripheral blood. Receptors originate from a human donor in a cohort sampled during active COVID-19. Each CDR3 is given with its conserved first and last residue. D genes are given only for firm matches. A clone size is listed for some rows: how often the clone was seen (once, few, many), or a class if it is expanded.

v_gene	abundance	j_gene	len	d_gene	CDR3nt	CDR3aa
TRBV24-1	.	TRBJ1-5	13	.	TGTGCCACCAGTGAAAGGGCAGGGCAGCCCCAGCATTTT	CATSERAGQPQHF
TRBV15	.	TRBJ1-2	15	TRBD1	TGTGCCACCAGCAGAGTTGACAGGGCCAACTATGGCTACACCTTC	CATSRVDRANYGYTF
TRBV3-1/TRBV3-2	.	TRBJ2-7	14	TRBD2	TGTGCCAGCAGCCAAGGGCGGGAGGGCTGGGAGCAGTACTTC	CASSQGREGWEQYF
TRBV7-9	.	TRBJ1-4	14	TRBD1	TGTGCCAGCAGTACGGACAGGGCGAGTGAAAAACTGTTTTTT	CASSTDRASEKLFF
TRBV19	.	TRBJ2-7	13	.	TGTGCCAGTAGTATCTTCTTACAGAACGAGCAGTACTTC	CASSIFLQNEQYF
TRBV4-2	few	TRBJ1-5	15	TRBD1	TGTGCCAGCAGCCAAACAGGGGTCTCCAATCAGCCCCAGCATTTT	CASSQTGVSNQPQHF
TRBV7-6	.	TRBJ2-5	16	TRBD2	TGTGCCAGCAGCGATAATAGCGGGGGGATACAAGAGACCCAGTACTTC	CASSDNSGGIQETQYF
TRBV5-6	.	TRBJ2-1	16	TRBD2	TGTGCCAGCAGCGGACGGACTAGCGGCCTCGACAATGAGCAGTTCTTC	CASSGRTSGLDNEQFF
TRBV4-2	.	TRBJ1-3	16	.	TGTGCCAGCAGCCAACAGACAGAGTTCTCTGGAAACACCATATATTTT	CASSQQTEFSGNTIYF
TRBV23-1	.	TRBJ1-5	11	.	TGCGCCAGCACCGACCCGGAGGCCCAGCATTTT	CASTDPEAQHF
TRBV29-1	.	TRBJ2-7	12	.	TGCAGCGTTGCTTTCCAGAACTACGAGCAGTACTTC	CSVAFQNYEQYF
TRBV4-3	.	TRBJ2-1	14	.	TGCGCCAGCAGCGCCGGGACACTCTACAATGAGCAGTTCTTC	CASSAGTLYNEQFF
TRBV5-1	.	TRBJ2-1	16	TRBD1	TGCGCCAGCAGCTTGCAGCGGGACAGGGCGTACAATGAGCAGTTCTTC	CASSLQRDRAYNEQFF
TRBV19	.	TRBJ2-2	14	TRBD2	TGTGCCAGTAGTCTCAGCGGGGGCACCGGGGAGCTGTTTTTT	CASSLSGGTGELFF
TRBV20-1	.	TRBJ2-2	13	TRBD1	TGCAGTGCTCGTGACAGGGTTACCGGGGAGCTGTTTTTT	CSARDRVTGELFF
TRBV27	once	TRBJ1-5	15	TRBD1	TGTGCCAGCAGGGTACAGGGGGATGGCAATCAGCCCCAGCATTTT	CASRVQGDGNQPQHF
TRBV7-2	.	TRBJ1-1	14	.	TGTGCCAGCAGCCCCCAGGGGAACCTGAGGGGGGCTTTCTTT	CASSPQGNLRGAFF
TRBV11-2	once	TRBJ1-2	11	.	TGTGCCAGCAGTCCCCGGGGAGGCTACACCTTC	CASSPRGGYTF
TRBV10-3	.	TRBJ2-3	15	.	TGTGCCATCAGTGTTGGAGGGCAGCGCACAGATACGCAGTATTTT	CAISVGGQRTDTQYF
TRBV11-2	.	TRBJ1-4	12	.	TGTGCCAGCAGCTTAGAAATAAAAAAACTGTTTTTT	CASSLEIKKLFF
TRBV7-9	.	TRBJ2-5	17	TRBD2	TGTGCCAGCAGCTTAGCGCTCCCTAGCGGGATCGGAGAGACCCAGTACTTC	CASSLALPSGIGETQYF
TRBV6-4	.	TRBJ2-7	15	TRBD1	TGTGCCAGCAGAGAGCGACAGGGTTGGCCCTACGAGCAGTACTTC	CASRERQGWPYEQYF
TRBV7-2	.	TRBJ1-1	17	TRBD1	TGTGCCAGCAGCTTAGTCTCTAGACAGGGAACGAACACTGAAGCTTTCTTT	CASSLVSRQGTNTEAFF
TRBV5-1	.	TRBJ2-2	16	.	TGCGCCAGCAGCCCAAACGCCGGGAAAAACACCGGGGAGCTGTTTTTT	CASSPNAGKNTGELFF
TRBV14	.	TRBJ2-3	16	.	TGTGCCAGCAGCCAGCTAGCGTACAAACTGACAGATACGCAGTATTTT	CASSQLAYKLTDTQYF
TRBV7-2	.	TRBJ2-4	16	TRBD2	TGTGCCAGCAGCTTCTCCCGGGGGGGGGCCAAAAACATTCAGTACTTC	CASSFSRGGAKNIQYF
TRBV5-4	.	TRBJ1-2	13	TRBD1	TGTGCCAGCAGCGCCGGACAGGCCTGGGGCTACACCTTC	CASSAGQAWGYTF
TRBV7-9	.	TRBJ2-7	14	TRBD2	TGTGCCAGCAGTATAGCACTAGCGGGCCACGAGCAGTACTTC	CASSIALAGHEQYF
TRBV19	few	TRBJ1-1	12	.	TGTGCCAGTAGTATATTAACAGGGGAAGCTTTCTTT	CASSILTGEAFF
TRBV19	.	TRBJ2-2	16	TRBD2	TGTGCCAGTAGTATTCGGGGCGGGAGGAGCACCGGGGAGCTGTTTTTT	CASSIRGGRSTGELFF
TRBV28	.	TRBJ2-3	16	TRBD2	TGTGCCAGCAGACCTCCTGGCGGGGGGGCCACAGATACGCAGTATTTT	CASRPPGGGATDTQYF
TRBV5-4	few	TRBJ1-2	14	.	TGTGCCAGCAGCCTAGGGGGGGGCGGATTCAGCTACACCTTC	CASSLGGGGFSYTF
TRBV5-4	.	TRBJ2-7	12	.	TGTGCCAGCAGCGCTGAGGTCGACGAGCAGTACTTC	CASSAEVDEQYF
TRBV6-5	.	TRBJ1-3	13	.	TGTGCTACTGAGGGGGGGACTGGAAACACCATATATTTT	CATEGGTGNTIYF
TRBV5-1	.	TRBJ1-2	12	.	TGCGCCAGCAGCTCGTCAGGGGTCGGCTACACCTTC	CASSSSGVGYTF
TRBV7-2	.	TRBJ2-1	16	.	TGTGCCAGCAGACCACAGGAATTCAGCTCCTACAATGAGCAGTTCTTC	CASRPQEFSSYNEQFF
TRBV19	.	TRBJ1-5	17	TRBD1	TGTGCCAGTAGGAGGGTAGAGACAGGGGGCCGCAATCAGCCCCAGCATTTT	CASRRVETGGRNQPQHF
TRBV5-1	.	TRBJ2-7	13	TRBD1	TGCGCCAGCAGCTTAGGACAGGGCGGGGAGCAGTACTTC	CASSLGQGGEQYF
TRBV19	.	TRBJ1-3	13	TRBD1	TGTGCCAGTAGACAGGGGGCTGGAAACACCATATATTTT	CASRQGAGNTIYF
TRBV5-1	once	TRBJ1-4	16	TRBD1	TGCGCCAGCAGCTGGACAGGGCCCTCAACTAATGAAAAACTGTTTTTT	CASSWTGPSTNEKLFF
TRBV10-3	.	TRBJ1-2	12	TRBD1	TGTGCCATCAGTCCGACAGGGAAGGGCTACACCTTC	CAISPTGKGYTF
TRBV5-4	few	TRBJ1-3	15	TRBD1	TGTGCCAGCAGCTGGGCCGGGACAGGTGGAAACACCATATATTTT	CASSWAGTGGNTIYF
TRBV28	.	TRBJ1-4	13	.	TGTGCCAGCACCCAATCCAGGGTGGAAAAACTGTTTTTT	CASTQSRVEKLFF
TRBV28	.	TRBJ2-7	16	TRBD2	TGTGCCAGCAGTTCCCCTATCCTAGCGGGGTCCAACGAGCAGTACTTC	CASSSPILAGSNEQYF
TRBV5-1	.	TRBJ2-5	14	TRBD2	TGCGCCAGCAGCCCGGGACTAGCGGAGGAGACCCAGTACTTC	CASSPGLAEETQYF
TRBV19	.	TRBJ1-5	17	.	TGTGCCAGTAGTACCTTACAGGGTTCCGTGAACAATCAGCCCCAGCATTTT	CASSTLQGSVNNQPQHF
TRBV7-9	.	TRBJ2-4	16	TRBD2	TGTGCCAGCAGTTCTCACAGCGGGAGGGACAAAAACATTCAGTACTTC	CASSSHSGRDKNIQYF
TRBV11-2	.	TRBJ2-7	14	.	TGTGCCAGCAGCCCCCGCCGCGGAGCGAGCGAGCAGTACTTC	CASSPRRGASEQYF
TRBV15	.	TRBJ2-1	17	TRBD1	TGTGCCACCAGCAGAGATGGCCCAGGGGGCATGAGCAATGAGCAGTTCTTC	CATSRDGPGGMSNEQFF
TRBV5-1	.	TRBJ2-3	17	TRBD2	TGCGCCAGCTCAGGACTAGCGGGAGATGGGGCCACAGATACGCAGTATTTT	CASSGLAGDGATDTQYF
TRBV6-5	.	TRBJ1-2	13	.	TGTGCCAGCAGTTACGGGCAGGGCCAAGGCTACACCTTC	CASSYGQGQGYTF
TRBV29-1	.	TRBJ2-1	14	TRBD2	TGCAGCGCTCGACTAGCGGGAGCCCACAATGAGCAGTTCTTC	CSARLAGAHNEQFF
TRBV5-4	.	TRBJ1-1	16	TRBD1	TGTGCCAGCAGCCTAGGGGGCCTGACCGGGGGCACTGAAGCTTTCTTT	CASSLGGLTGGTEAFF
TRBV9	.	TRBJ1-6	15	TRBD1	TGTGCCAGCAGCGGGACAGGGTCGGGCACTTCACCCCTCCACTTT	CASSGTGSGTSPLHF
TRBV2	once	TRBJ2-1	13	.	TGTGCCAGCGACCGGGAGAGGTACAATGAGCAGTTCTTC	CASDRERYNEQFF
TRBV3-1/TRBV3-2	.	TRBJ2-1	14	TRBD2	TGTGCCAGCAGCCAAACTAGCGGGAGTTACTGGCAGTTCTTC	CASSQTSGSYWQFF